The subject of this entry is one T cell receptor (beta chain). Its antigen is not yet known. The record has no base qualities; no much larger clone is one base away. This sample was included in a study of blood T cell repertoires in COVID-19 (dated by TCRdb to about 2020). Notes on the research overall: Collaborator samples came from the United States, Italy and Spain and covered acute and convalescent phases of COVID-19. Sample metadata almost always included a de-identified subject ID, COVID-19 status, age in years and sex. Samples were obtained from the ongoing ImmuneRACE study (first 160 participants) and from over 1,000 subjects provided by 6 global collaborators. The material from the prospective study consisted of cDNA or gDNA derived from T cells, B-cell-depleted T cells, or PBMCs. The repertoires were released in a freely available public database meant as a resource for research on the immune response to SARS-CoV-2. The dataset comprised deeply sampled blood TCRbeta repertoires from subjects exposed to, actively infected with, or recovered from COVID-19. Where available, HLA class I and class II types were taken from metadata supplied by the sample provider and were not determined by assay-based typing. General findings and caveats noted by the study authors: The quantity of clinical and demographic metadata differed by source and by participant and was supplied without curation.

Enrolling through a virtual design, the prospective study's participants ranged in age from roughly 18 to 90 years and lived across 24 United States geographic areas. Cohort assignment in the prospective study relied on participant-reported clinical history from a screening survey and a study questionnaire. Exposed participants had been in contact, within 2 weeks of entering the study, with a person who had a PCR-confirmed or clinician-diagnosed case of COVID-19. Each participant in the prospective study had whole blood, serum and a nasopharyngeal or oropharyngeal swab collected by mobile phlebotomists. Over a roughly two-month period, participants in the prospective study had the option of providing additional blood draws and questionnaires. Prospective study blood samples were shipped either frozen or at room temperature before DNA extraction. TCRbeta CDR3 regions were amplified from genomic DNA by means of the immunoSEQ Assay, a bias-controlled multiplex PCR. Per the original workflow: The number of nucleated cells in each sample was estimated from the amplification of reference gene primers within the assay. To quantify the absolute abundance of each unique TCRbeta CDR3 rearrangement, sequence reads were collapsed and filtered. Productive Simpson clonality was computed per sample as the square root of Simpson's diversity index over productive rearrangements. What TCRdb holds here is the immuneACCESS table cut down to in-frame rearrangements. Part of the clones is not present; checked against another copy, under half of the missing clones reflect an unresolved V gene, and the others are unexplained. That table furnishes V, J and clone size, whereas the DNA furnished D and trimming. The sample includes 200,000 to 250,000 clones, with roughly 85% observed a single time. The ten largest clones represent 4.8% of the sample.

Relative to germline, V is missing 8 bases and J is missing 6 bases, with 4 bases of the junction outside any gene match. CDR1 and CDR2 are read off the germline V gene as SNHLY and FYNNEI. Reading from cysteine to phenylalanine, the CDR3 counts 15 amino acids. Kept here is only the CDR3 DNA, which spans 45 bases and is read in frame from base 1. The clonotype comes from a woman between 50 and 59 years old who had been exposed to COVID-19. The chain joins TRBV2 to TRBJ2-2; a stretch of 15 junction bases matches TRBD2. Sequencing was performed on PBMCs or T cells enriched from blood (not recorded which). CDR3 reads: CASDGTSGGSGELFF. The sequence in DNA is TGTGCCAGCGATGGGACTAGCGGGGGGTCCGGGGAGCTGTTTTTT.